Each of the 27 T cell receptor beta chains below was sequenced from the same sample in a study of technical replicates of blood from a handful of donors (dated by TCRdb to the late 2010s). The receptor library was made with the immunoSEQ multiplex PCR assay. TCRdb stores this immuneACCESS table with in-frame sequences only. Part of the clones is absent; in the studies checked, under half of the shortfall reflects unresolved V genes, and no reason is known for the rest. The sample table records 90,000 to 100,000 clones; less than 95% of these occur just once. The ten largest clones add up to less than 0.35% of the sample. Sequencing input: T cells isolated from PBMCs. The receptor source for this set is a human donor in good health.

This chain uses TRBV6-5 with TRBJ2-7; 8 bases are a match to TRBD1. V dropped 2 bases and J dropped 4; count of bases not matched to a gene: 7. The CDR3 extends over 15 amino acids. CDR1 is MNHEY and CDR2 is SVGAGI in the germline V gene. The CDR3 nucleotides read TGTGCCAGCAGTTACCTGACAGGGGTTGGGTACGAGCAGTACTTC. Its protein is CASSYLTGVGYEQYF.

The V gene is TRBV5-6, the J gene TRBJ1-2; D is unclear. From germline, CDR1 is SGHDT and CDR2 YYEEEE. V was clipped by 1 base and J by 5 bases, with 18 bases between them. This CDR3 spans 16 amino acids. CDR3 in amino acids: CASSLITEVQNYGYTF. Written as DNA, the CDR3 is TGTGCCAGCAGCTTGATCACCGAAGTCCAGAATTATGGCTACACCTTC.

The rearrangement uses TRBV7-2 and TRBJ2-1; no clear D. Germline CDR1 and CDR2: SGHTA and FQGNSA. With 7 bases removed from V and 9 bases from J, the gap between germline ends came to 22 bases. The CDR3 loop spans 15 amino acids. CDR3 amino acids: CASTELVSPYGEQFF. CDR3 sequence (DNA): TGTGCCAGCACCGAGCTTGTGTCACCCTACGGTGAGCAGTTCTTC.

For the CDR3, the DNA is TGTGCTAGTGACCGGGGGGGCCTATATGGCTACACCTTC. Translation gives CASDRGGLYGYTF. The chain combines TRBV12-5 with TRBJ1-2; D might be TRBD1 (6 bases). Germline assignment: CDR1 LGHNT and CDR2 FRNRAP. V lost 7 bases to trimming and J lost 5 bases, with 14 bases between them. The CDR3 extends over 13 amino acids.

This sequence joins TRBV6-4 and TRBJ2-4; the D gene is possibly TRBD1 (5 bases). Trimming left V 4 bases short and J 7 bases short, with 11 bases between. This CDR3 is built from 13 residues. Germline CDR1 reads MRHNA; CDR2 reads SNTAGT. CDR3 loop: CASSADSGNIQYF. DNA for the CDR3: TGTGCCAGCAGTGCCGACTCAGGGAACATTCAGTACTTC.

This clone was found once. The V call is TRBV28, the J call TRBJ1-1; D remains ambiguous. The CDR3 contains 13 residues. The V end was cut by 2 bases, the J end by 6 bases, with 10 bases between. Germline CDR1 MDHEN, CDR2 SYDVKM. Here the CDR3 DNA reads TGTGCCAGCAGTTTAGCCCATGTAGCTGAAGCTTTCTTT. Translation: CASSLAHVAEAFF.

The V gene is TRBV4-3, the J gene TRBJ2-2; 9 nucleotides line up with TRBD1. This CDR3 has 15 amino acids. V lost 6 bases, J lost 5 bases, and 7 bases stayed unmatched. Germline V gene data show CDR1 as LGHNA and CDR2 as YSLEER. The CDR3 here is CASSPGTGWTGELFF. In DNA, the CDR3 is TGCGCCAGCAGTCCCGGGACAGGGTGGACCGGGGAGCTGTTTTTT.

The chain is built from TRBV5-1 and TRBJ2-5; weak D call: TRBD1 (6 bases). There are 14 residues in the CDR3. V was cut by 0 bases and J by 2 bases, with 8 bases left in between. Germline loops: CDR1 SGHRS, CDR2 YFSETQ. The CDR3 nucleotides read TGCGCCAGCAGCTTGGGCAGGGGTCAAGAGACCCAGTACTTC. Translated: CASSLGRGQETQYF.

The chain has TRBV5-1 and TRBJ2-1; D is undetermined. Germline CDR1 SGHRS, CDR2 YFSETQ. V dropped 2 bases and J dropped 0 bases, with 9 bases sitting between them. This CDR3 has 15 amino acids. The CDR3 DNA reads TGCGCCAGCAGCTTAGACGCTAGCTCCTACAATGAGCAGTTCTTC. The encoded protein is CASSLDASSYNEQFF.

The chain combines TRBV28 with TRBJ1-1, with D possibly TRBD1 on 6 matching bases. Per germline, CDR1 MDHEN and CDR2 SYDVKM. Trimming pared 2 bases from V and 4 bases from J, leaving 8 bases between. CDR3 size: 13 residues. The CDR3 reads CASSLRGGTEAFF. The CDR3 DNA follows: TGTGCCAGCAGTTTAAGGGGGGGCACTGAAGCTTTCTTT.

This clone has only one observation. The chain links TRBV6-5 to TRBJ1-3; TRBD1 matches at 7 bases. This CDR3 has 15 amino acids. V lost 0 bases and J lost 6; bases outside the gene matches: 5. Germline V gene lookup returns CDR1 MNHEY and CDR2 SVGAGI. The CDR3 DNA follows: TGTGCCAGCAGTTACTCAGGGGGCACGGCAAACACCATATATTTT. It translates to CASSYSGGTANTIYF.

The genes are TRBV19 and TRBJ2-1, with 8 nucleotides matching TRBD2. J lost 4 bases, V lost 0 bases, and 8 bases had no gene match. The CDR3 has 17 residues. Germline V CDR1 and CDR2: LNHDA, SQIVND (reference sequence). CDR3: CASSIDWASGWYNEQFF. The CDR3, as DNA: TGTGCCAGTAGTATAGATTGGGCTAGCGGGTGGTACAATGAGCAGTTCTTC.

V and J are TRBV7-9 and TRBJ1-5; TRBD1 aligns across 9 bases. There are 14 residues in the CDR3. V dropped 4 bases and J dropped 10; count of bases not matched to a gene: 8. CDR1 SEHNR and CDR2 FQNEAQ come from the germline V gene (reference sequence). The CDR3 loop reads CASSSRTGATPQHF. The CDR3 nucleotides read TGTGCCAGCAGCTCCCGGACAGGGGCGACTCCCCAGCATTTT.

The CDR3 sequence is CASSAPTTRSMNTEAFF. The CDR3 bases are TGTGCCAGCAGCGCCCCCACGACAAGGTCAATGAACACTGAAGCTTTCTTT. The chain couples TRBV21-1 to TRBJ1-1; the D call TRBD1 from the table was never checked on the DNA. TRBV21-1 is deemed a pseudogene. The CDR3 loop spans 17 amino acids.

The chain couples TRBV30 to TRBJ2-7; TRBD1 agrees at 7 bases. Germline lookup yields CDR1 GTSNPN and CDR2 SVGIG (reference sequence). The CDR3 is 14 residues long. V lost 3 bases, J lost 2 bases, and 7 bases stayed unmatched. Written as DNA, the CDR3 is TGTGCCTGGAGCGCCGGGACAGAGACCTACGAGCAGTACTTC. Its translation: CAWSAGTETYEQYF.

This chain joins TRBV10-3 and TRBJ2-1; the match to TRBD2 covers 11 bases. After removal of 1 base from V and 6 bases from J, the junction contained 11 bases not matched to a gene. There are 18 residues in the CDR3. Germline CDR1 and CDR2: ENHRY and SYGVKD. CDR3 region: CAISEWAYPSGRSNEQFF. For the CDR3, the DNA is TGTGCCATCAGTGAGTGGGCATACCCTAGCGGGAGGAGCAATGAGCAGTTCTTC.

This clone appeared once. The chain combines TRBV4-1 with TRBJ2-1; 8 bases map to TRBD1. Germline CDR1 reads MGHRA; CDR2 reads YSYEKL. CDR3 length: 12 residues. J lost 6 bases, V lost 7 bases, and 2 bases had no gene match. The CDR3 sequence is CASTDRANEQFF. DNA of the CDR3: TGCGCCAGCACGGACAGGGCCAATGAGCAGTTCTTC.

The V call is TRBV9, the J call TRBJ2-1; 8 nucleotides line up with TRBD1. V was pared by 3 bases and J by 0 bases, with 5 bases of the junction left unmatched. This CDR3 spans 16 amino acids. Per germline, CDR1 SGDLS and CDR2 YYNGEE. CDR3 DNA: TGTGCCAGCAGCGGGACGGGACAGGCCTCCTACAATGAGCAGTTCTTC. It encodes CASSGTGQASYNEQFF.

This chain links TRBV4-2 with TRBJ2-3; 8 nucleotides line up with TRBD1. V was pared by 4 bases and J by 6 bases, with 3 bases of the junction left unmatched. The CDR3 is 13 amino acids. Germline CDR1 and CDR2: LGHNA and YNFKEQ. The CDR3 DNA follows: TGTGCCAGCAGCCGTCGACAGGGGGATACGCAGTATTTT. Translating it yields CASSRRQGDTQYF.

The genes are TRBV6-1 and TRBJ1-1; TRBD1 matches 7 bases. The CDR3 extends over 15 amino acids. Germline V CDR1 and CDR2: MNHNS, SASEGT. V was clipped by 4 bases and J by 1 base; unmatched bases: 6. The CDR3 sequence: CASSASRTGNTEAFF. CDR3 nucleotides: TGTGCCAGCAGTGCCTCTAGGACAGGGAACACTGAAGCTTTCTTT.

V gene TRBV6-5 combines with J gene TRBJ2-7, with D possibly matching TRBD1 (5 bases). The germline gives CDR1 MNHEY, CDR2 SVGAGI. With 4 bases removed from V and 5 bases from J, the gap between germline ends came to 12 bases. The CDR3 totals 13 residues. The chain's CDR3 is CASSSGYLHEQYF. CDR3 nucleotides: TGTGCCAGCAGTTCAGGGTATCTCCACGAGCAGTACTTC.

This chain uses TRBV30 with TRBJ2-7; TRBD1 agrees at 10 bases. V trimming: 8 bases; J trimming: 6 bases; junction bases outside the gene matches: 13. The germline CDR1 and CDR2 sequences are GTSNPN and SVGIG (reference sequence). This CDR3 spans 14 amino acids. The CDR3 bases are TGTGCCCTGGCGGGGACAGGGGCAACTTCCGAGCAGTACTTC. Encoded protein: CALAGTGATSEQYF. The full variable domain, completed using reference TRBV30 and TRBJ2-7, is SQTIHQWPATLVQPVGSPLSLECTVEGTSNPNLYWYRQAAGRGLQLLFYSVGIGQISSEVPQNLSASRPQDRQFILSSKKLLLSDSGFYLCALAGTGATSEQYFGPGTRLTVT.

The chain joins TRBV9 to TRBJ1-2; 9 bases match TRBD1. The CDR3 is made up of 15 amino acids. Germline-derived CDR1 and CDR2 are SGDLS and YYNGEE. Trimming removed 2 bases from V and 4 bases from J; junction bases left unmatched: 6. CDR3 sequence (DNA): TGTGCCAGCAGCGTCTCGGGACAGGGCCCCTATGGCTACACCTTC. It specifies CASSVSGQGPYGYTF.

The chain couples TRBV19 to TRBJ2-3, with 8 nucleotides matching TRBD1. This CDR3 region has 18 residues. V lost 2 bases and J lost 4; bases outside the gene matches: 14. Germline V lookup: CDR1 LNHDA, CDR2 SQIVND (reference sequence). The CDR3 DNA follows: TGTGCCAGTAGTATAAACCTGGTTGGACAGGGAGTTTCAGATACGCAGTATTTT. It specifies CASSINLVGQGVSDTQYF.

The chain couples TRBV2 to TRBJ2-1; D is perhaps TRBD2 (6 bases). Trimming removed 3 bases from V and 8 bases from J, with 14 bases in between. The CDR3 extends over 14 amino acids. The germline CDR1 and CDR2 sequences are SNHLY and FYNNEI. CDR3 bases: TGTGCCAGCAGTGAGGGGTGGGCTAGCGATGAGCAGTTCTTC. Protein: CASSEGWASDEQFF.

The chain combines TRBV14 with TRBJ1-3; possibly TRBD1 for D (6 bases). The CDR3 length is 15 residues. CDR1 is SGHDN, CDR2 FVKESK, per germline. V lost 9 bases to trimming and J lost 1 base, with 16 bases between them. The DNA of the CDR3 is TGTGCCAGATCCCACCACAGGGCGTCTGGAAACACCATATATTTT. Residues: CARSHHRASGNTIYF.

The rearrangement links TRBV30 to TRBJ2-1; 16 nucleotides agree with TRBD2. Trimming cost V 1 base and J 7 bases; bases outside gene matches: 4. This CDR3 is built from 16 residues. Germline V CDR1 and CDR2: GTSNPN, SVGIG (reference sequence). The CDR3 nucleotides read TGTGCCTGGAGTGCAGGGACTAGCGGGAGGGGGAATGAGCAGTTCTTC. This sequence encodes CAWSAGTSGRGNEQFF.